What follows are 2 T cell receptor beta chains derived from one specimen sequenced in a study of blood T cells in healthy people across ages. The authors ran a second PCR of about 7 to 12 cycles using a sample-barcoded 5' primer and a J-beta primer mix. TCRdb recomputed calls from the 5' RACE reads with MiXCR, one row per CDR3 protein. The sample carries 1.2 million to 1.5 million distinct CDR3 sequences, around 39% recorded once. Material for sequencing was blood. The source of these receptors is a woman aged 18-35 years in good health.

The chain recombines TRBV15 with TRBJ2-1, with 10 bases fitting TRBD2. CDR1 and CDR2 (germline): LNHNV, YYDKDF (reference sequence). The CDR3 totals 16 residues. V lost 0 bases to trimming and J lost 10 bases; unmatched junction nucleotides: 9. CDR3 in DNA: TGTGCCACCAGCAGAGATTCGGCTAGCGGGGGCCACGAGCAGTTCTTC. Its protein is CATSRDSASGGHEQFF.

Regarding this clonotype: The junction and the germline gene differ at one end; a read error may be behind it. The V gene is TRBV20-1, the J gene TRBJ2-3, with D perhaps TRBD2 (6 bases). Germline CDR1 is DFQATT and CDR2 is SNEGSKA (reference sequence). The CDR3 spans 13 residues. The CDR3 DNA reads TGCAGTCCCCGGGCGGGGCCCCCAGATGCGCAGTATTTT. Protein sequence: CSPRAGPPDAQYF.